This T cell receptor beta chain was sequenced for a study of T-cell memory formation after mild COVID-19. TCRdb processed the 5' RACE reads anew with MiXCR; each CDR3 protein has one entry. There are around 420,000 distinct CDR3 sequences in the sample; roughly a quarter occur only once, and 7% to 9.5% lies in the top ten. This sequence was found in an adult woman who had mild COVID-19 (a few samples of this study predate the infection). Cell type and time point are not known. The sequenced sample was PBMCs or a T cell subset sorted from them (not recorded which).

DNA of the CDR3: TGCAGCGTTGTCCTCACTGAAGCTTTCTTT. Protein: CSVVLTEAFF. The V gene is TRBV29-1, the J gene TRBJ1-1, with D hard to call. The V gene's germline CDR1 is SQVTM and CDR2 ANQGSEA. The CDR3 has 10 amino acids. V was clipped by 4 bases and J by 4 bases, with 4 bases between them.